This T cell receptor (beta chain) was found in a study of shared clonotypes between healthy human individuals. The authors distributed each subset's genomic DNA evenly over several immunoSEQ plates. Clones were sequenced by immunoSEQ multiplex PCR, and TCRdb holds only the in-frame ones, with some missing. The sample has some 1,600,000 clones, around 98% seen once. The CDR3 length is 18 residues. Trimming removed 5 bases from V and 4 bases from J, with 24 bases in between. CDR1 is SGHVS and CDR2 is FQNEAQ in the germline V gene. Study-wide results and limits: Rarefaction showed sorted-subset sequencing was incomplete despite large depth. Larger estimated richness was generally seen in naive subsets than in memory subsets. A limitation of the genetic and exposure-history diversity represented arose from few donors.

A word on this clone: Its antigen is currently unknown.

This TCR came from a man younger than 45 in good health. This chain connects TRBV7-8 to TRBJ1-5, with a possible D match to TRBD1 (6 bases). Specimen: naive CD4+ T cells sorted from blood. The subset was: CD45RA+ positively selected. Here the CDR3 DNA reads TGTGCCAGCAGCCCACTATTTAGGTCTTCAGGGGCGAATCAGCCCCAGCATTTT. Protein: CASSPLFRSSGANQPQHF.